Shown below are 28 T cell receptor beta chains from a single sample sequenced in a study of Tregs in tolerant kidney transplant recipients. Related graft donors supplied nonmyeloablative bone marrow transplants, and mixed chimerism was transient. Libraries were prepared by immunoSEQ multiplex PCR; TCRdb keeps only in-frame clonotypes and omits some of them. The sample comprises fewer than 95,000 clones, under 95% of which are singletons, and 1.5% to 2% rests with the top ten. The specimen comprised CD4+ T cells from blood (PBMCs), sampled 12 months after the transplant. These TCRs come from a human patient who received a combined kidney and bone marrow transplant. The T cells may partly be graft donor cells.

The rearrangement joins TRBV5-6 to TRBJ2-7; 11 positions match TRBD2. The germline V gene encodes CDR1 SGHDT and CDR2 YYEEEE. The CDR3 length is 15 residues. Germline trimming cut 4 bases from V and 2 bases from J; bases unmatched to any gene: 5. CDR3 sequence: CASSTGLAGTYEQYF. The CDR3 coding sequence is TGTGCCAGCAGCACCGGACTAGCGGGCACCTACGAGCAGTACTTC.

The chain couples TRBV18 to TRBJ1-3; D uncertain. Germline V gene sequence: CDR1 KGHSH, CDR2 LQKENI. The V end lost 3 bases, the J end lost 2 bases, and 14 bases lay between the germline ends. The CDR3 is 16 amino acids. CDR3 DNA sequence: TGTGCCAGCTCACCCACCCGAGGTTCGACTGGAAACACCATATATTTT. Translation gives CASSPTRGSTGNTIYF.

V is TRBV12-5 and J is TRBJ1-5, with 7 positions matching TRBD1. The V gene end was trimmed by 5 bases and the J gene end by 3 bases; junction bases not matched to a gene: 7. Per germline, CDR1 LGHNT and CDR2 FRNRAP. The CDR3 loop spans 15 amino acids. The CDR3 sequence: CASGISTGPNQPQHF. The CDR3 DNA reads TGTGCTAGTGGTATCTCGACAGGGCCCAATCAGCCCCAGCATTTT.

V and J are TRBV5-1 and TRBJ2-1; 12 bases are shared with TRBD2. The CDR3 consists of 15 residues. Trimming at V came to 1 base and at J to 9 bases, leaving 5 bases not matched to a gene. From germline, CDR1 is SGHRS and CDR2 YFSETQ. In DNA, the CDR3 is TGCGCCAGCAGCTTGACTAGCGGGGGGTCGGGTGAGCAGTTCTTC. Protein sequence: CASSLTSGGSGEQFF.

The chain couples TRBV7-9 to TRBJ2-5; 7 bases align to TRBD1. Matching the DNA end better, TRBJ2-7 makes the J call doubtful. Germline CDR1 is SEHNR and CDR2 is FQNEAQ (reference sequence). The CDR3 consists of 14 residues. CDR3 in amino acids: CASSLRDSGYEQYF. CDR3 nucleotides: TGTGCCAGCAGCCTCCGGGACAGTGGCTACGAGCAGTACTTC.

This clone has a handful of counts. The chain has TRBV21-1 and TRBJ1-3. TRBV21-1 constitutes a pseudogene. The CDR3 has 14 residues. CDR3 nucleotides: TGTGCCAGCAGCTCGCCAGTGCGGCTTGACACCATATATTTT. Its protein product is CASSSPVRLDTIYF.

A single count supports this clone. The chain is built from TRBV5-1 and TRBJ2-1, with D uncertain. Trimming shortened V by 1 base and J by 7 bases, and 6 bases separated the two germline ends. The CDR3 contains 12 residues. Germline V gives CDR1 SGHRS, CDR2 YFSETQ. The CDR3 nucleotides are TGCGCCAGCAGCTTGCTGAGGAATGAGCAGTTCTTC. Encoded protein: CASSLLRNEQFF.

The chain recombines TRBV18 with TRBJ2-6; D unresolved. Looked up from germline, CDR1 is KGHSH and CDR2 is LQKENI. The germline V and J ends were trimmed by 6 bases and 2 bases, with 8 bases remaining between them. The CDR3 has 14 residues. Here the CDR3 reads CASSLPPGANVLTF. For the CDR3, the DNA is TGTGCCAGCTCGCTACCGCCTGGGGCCAACGTCCTGACTTTC.

This sequence joins TRBV5-1 and TRBJ2-7, with 8 positions matching TRBD2. The CDR3 contains 14 residues. The V gene end was trimmed by 4 bases and the J gene end by 3 bases; junction bases not matched to a gene: 6. Germline V gene sequence: CDR1 SGHRS, CDR2 YFSETQ. CDR3 sequence reads: CASSLSGNSYEQYF. The CDR3 DNA sequence: TGCGCCAGCAGCCTTAGCGGGAATAGCTACGAGCAGTACTTC.

To note about this clone: A read error may account for a junction end that differs from germline. The rearrangement links TRBV18 to TRBJ1-1; D gene ambiguous. Per germline, CDR1 KGHSH and CDR2 LQKENI. This CDR3 has 15 residues. In DNA form, the CDR3 reads TGTGCCAGTTCACCGTCGACTGGAAGAAACACTGAAGCTTTCTTT. Translated, it gives CASSPSTGRNTEAFF.

The gene calls are TRBV4-3 and TRBJ2-7, with 14 bases matching TRBD2. Trimming at V came to 3 bases and at J to 5 bases, leaving 12 bases not matched to a gene. The CDR3 extends over 18 amino acids. Looked up from germline, CDR1 is LGHNA and CDR2 is YSLEER. The CDR3 DNA reads as TGCGCCAGCAGCCAGGAACCGGGACTAGCGGGAGTTTATGACGAGCAGTACTTC. Translating gives CASSQEPGLAGVYDEQYF.

The V call is TRBV2, the J call TRBJ1-1, with a weak D call TRBD1 (5 bases). The CDR3 runs 14 residues. Trimming pared 4 bases from V and 3 bases from J, leaving 12 bases between. In germline, CDR1 is SNHLY, CDR2 FYNNEI. The CDR3 sequence is CASSVYGGDTEAFF. CDR3 DNA: TGTGCCAGCAGTGTTTACGGGGGTGACACTGAAGCTTTCTTT.

The rearrangement links TRBV11-3 to TRBJ2-2; a possible D gene is TRBD2 (6 bases). V was pared by 0 bases and J by 7 bases, with 12 bases between. Germline CDR1 reads SGHNT; CDR2 reads YENEEA. CDR3 length: 15 amino acids. The CDR3 is CASSLDGEALGELFF. The DNA for the CDR3 is TGTGCCAGCAGCTTAGACGGGGAGGCCCTCGGGGAGCTGTTTTTT.

CDR3 region: CASSTDSNYGYTF. CDR3 coding DNA: TGTGCCAGCAGCACAGACAGTAACTATGGCTACACCTTC. The chain joins TRBV2 to TRBJ1-2, with D possibly TRBD1 on 5 matching bases. CDR1 SNHLY and CDR2 FYNNEI come from the germline V gene. V lost 6 bases and J 1 base, leaving 9 bases between the germline ends. This CDR3 contains 13 residues.

The genes are TRBV19 and TRBJ2-1, with 9 nucleotides matching TRBD2. V trimming: 9 bases; J trimming: 2 bases; junction bases outside the gene matches: 8. The CDR3 consists of 15 residues. The germline gives CDR1 LNHDA, CDR2 SQIVND (reference sequence). CDR3 sequence (DNA): TGTGCCAGCCGAAAACTAGCGGGTCCCTACAATGAGCAGTTCTTC. Its protein product is CASRKLAGPYNEQFF.

V is TRBV2 and J is TRBJ1-2; possible D gene TRBD1, 5 bases. The CDR3 length is 14 residues. V lost 4 bases, J lost 5 bases, and 14 bases lay in between. Germline V CDR1 and CDR2: SNHLY, FYNNEI. The CDR3 region is CASSARQSPYGYTF. For the CDR3, the DNA is TGTGCCAGCAGTGCCAGACAGAGTCCTTATGGCTACACCTTC.

The chain couples TRBV28 to TRBJ2-5, with 12 bases lining up with TRBD2. The J segment lost 1 base and the V segment lost 5 bases, leaving 5 bases of the junction unmatched. Germline CDR1 MDHEN, CDR2 SYDVKM. This CDR3 has 16 amino acids. CDR3 sequence reads: CASSRGLAGTQETQYF. CDR3 nucleotides: TGTGCCAGCAGTCGCGGACTAGCGGGGACCCAAGAGACCCAGTACTTC.

This clone was picked up a small number of times. The chain links TRBV27 to TRBJ2-3; TRBD1 matches at 9 bases. V lost 5 bases to trimming and J lost 0 bases; unmatched junction nucleotides: 3. This CDR3 has 15 amino acids. In germline, CDR1 is MNHEY, CDR2 SMNVEV (reference sequence). Here the CDR3 DNA reads TGTGCCAGCAGTAGACAGGGGGTAAGCACAGATACGCAGTATTTT. Translating gives CASSRQGVSTDTQYF.

The gene calls are TRBV12-5 and TRBJ2-3; 7 nucleotides match TRBD1. After removal of 7 bases from V and 8 bases from J, the junction contained 12 bases not matched to a gene. The germline CDR1 and CDR2 sequences are LGHNT and FRNRAP. The CDR3 extends over 14 amino acids. CDR3 region: CASAEQGHGVTQYF. For the CDR3, the DNA is TGTGCTAGTGCCGAACAGGGGCACGGGGTTACGCAGTATTTT.

The chain recombines TRBV29-1 with TRBJ1-1; D is uncertain. Per the germline V gene, CDR1 is SQVTM and CDR2 is ANQGSEA. This CDR3 spans 15 amino acids. The germline V and J ends were trimmed by 1 base and 0 bases, with 12 bases remaining between them. CDR3 amino acids: CSVEGIRFMNTEAFF. In DNA form, the CDR3 reads TGCAGCGTTGAAGGTATCCGGTTCATGAACACTGAAGCTTTCTTT. The full variable domain, with the rest looked up from reference TRBV29-1 and TRBJ1-1, is SAVISQKPSRDICQRGTSLTIQCQVDSQVTMMFWYRQQPGQSLTLIATANQGSEATYESGFVIDKFPISRPNLTFSTLTVSNMSPEDSSIYLCSVEGIRFMNTEAFFGQGTRLTVV.

The V call is TRBV7-2, the J call TRBJ2-2; 8 bases map to TRBD1. After removal of 9 bases from V and 1 base from J, the junction contained 13 bases not matched to a gene. The CDR3 totals 17 residues. The germline V gene encodes CDR1 SGHTA and CDR2 FQGNSA. This CDR3 reads CASPTPQGARNTGELFF. CDR3 coding DNA: TGTGCCAGTCCGACTCCTCAGGGGGCTAGGAACACCGGGGAGCTGTTTTTT. Full variable domain (missing parts from reference TRBV7-2 and TRBJ2-2): GAGVSQSPSNKVTEKGKDVELRCDPISGHTALYWYRQSLGQGLEFLIYFQGNSAPDKSGLPSDRFSAERTGGSVSTLTIQRTQQEDSAVYLCASPTPQGARNTGELFFGEGSRLTVL.

This sequence joins TRBV7-9 and TRBJ1-1, with D perhaps matching TRBD1 (5 bases). Deletions cut 2 bases from V and 1 base from J, with 11 bases between. CDR3 size: 15 residues. Germline V gene data show CDR1 as SEHNR and CDR2 as FQNEAQ (reference sequence). In DNA, the CDR3 is TGTGCCAGCAGCTTAAAGGGGTCTGGGAACACTGAAGCTTTCTTT. It codes for CASSLKGSGNTEAFF. The whole variable domain, remainder taken from reference TRBV7-9 and TRBJ1-1, is DTGVSQNPRHKITKRGQNVTFRCDPISEHNRLYWYRQTLGQGPEFLTYFQNEAQLEKSRLLSDRFSAERPKGSFSTLEIQRTEQGDSAMYLCASSLKGSGNTEAFFGQGTRLTVV.

J is TRBJ1-2 and V is TRBV6-5, with a weak D call TRBD1 (6 bases). The length of the CDR3 is 14 residues. The germline gives CDR1 MNHEY, CDR2 SVGAGI. V shed 5 bases and J shed 0 bases, with 10 bases lying between them. CDR3 region: CASSRDISNYGYTF. In nucleotides, the CDR3 is TGTGCCAGCAGTCGGGACATTTCTAACTATGGCTACACCTTC.

The genes are TRBV18 and TRBJ2-1; 15 bases are shared with TRBD2. From germline, CDR1 is KGHSH and CDR2 LQKENI. The CDR3 has 16 residues. V shed 3 bases and J 7 bases; nucleotides not matched to a gene: 4. Here the CDR3 DNA reads TGTGCCAGCTCACCGGGACTAGCGGGGGGTCAAAATGAGCAGTTCTTC. Translation gives CASSPGLAGGQNEQFF.

This clone has a single count. The V gene is TRBV10-3, the J gene TRBJ2-1; no clear D gene. The CDR3 consists of 12 residues. Trimming pared 6 bases from V and 4 bases from J, leaving 7 bases between. Germline lookup yields CDR1 ENHRY and CDR2 SYGVKD. DNA of the CDR3: TGTGCCATCAGAGAACTATACAATGAGCAGTTCTTC. Amino acids: CAIRELYNEQFF.

This rearrangement joins TRBV5-1 to TRBJ2-1, with D possibly TRBD1 on 6 matching bases. Per the germline V gene, CDR1 is SGHRS and CDR2 is YFSETQ. The ends were cut back, 0 bases at V and 8 bases at J, with 15 bases in the middle. The CDR3 length is 15 residues. The CDR3 region is CASSLARQGFDEQFF. CDR3 nucleotide sequence: TGCGCCAGCAGCTTGGCACGGCAGGGGTTCGATGAGCAGTTCTTC. Supplemented by reference TRBV5-1 and TRBJ2-1, the full variable domain reads KAGVTQTPRYLIKTRGQQVTLSCSPISGHRSVSWYQQTPGQGLQFLFEYFSETQRNKGNFPGRFSGRQFSNSRSEMNVSTLELGDSALYLCASSLARQGFDEQFFGPGTRLTVL.

The chain combines TRBV6-1 with TRBJ1-5; 7 nucleotides line up with TRBD1. The germline V gene encodes CDR1 MNHNS and CDR2 SASEGT. The CDR3 has 14 amino acids. V gave up 8 bases and J gave up 3 bases; unmatched junction bases: 7. CDR3 sequence reads: CASVGTDFNQPQHF. The CDR3 nucleotides read TGTGCCAGCGTTGGGACAGACTTCAATCAGCCCCAGCATTTT.

V and J are TRBV2 and TRBJ1-5; possible D gene TRBD1, 6 bases. Germline assignment: CDR1 SNHLY and CDR2 FYNNEI. This CDR3 region has 14 residues. Trimming took 4 bases from V and 3 from J, leaving 10 bases between them. CDR3 protein: CASSGTAINQPQHF. Written as DNA, the CDR3 is TGTGCCAGCAGTGGGACAGCTATCAATCAGCCCCAGCATTTT.